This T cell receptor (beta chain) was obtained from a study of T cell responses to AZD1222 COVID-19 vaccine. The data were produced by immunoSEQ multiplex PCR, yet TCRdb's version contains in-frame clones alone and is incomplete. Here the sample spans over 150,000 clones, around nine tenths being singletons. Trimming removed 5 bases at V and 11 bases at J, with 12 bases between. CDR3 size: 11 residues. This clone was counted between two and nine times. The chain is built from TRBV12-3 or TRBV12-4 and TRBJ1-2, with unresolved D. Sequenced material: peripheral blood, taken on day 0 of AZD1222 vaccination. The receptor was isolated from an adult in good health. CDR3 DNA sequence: TGTGCCAGCAGTGCTAAGTGGAAGTACACCTTC. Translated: CASSAKWKYTF.